The 21 T cell receptor beta chains reported below all come from one sample, sequenced in a study of cytomegalovirus exposure and HLA in healthy donors. Primers included in the PCR were 60 Vbeta and 13 Jbeta primers. Data came from immunoSEQ multiplex PCR; TCRdb stores just in-frame clones and leaves some out. The sample records 150,000 to 200,000 clones, around 90% being singletons. The sequencing sample was made of PBMCs. The receptors were gathered from a boy younger than 10 in good health and CMV-seronegative.

The V and J genes are TRBV30 and TRBJ1-5; a weak D match, TRBD1 (5 bases). V dropped 2 bases and J dropped 6 bases, with 8 bases sitting between them. This CDR3 is 12 amino acids long. Per the germline V gene, CDR1 is GTSNPN and CDR2 is SVGIG (reference sequence). CDR3 DNA sequence: TGTGCCTGGAGTCAAGGGGTTCAGCCCCAGCATTTT. Its translation: CAWSQGVQPQHF.

This clone came up a few times. V usage is TRBV5-6 and J usage is TRBJ1-4; TRBD1 matches at 9 bases. Germline CDR1 SGHDT, CDR2 YYEEEE. Trimming at V came to 3 bases and at J to 5 bases, leaving 2 bases not matched to a gene. The CDR3 covers 14 residues. Here the CDR3 reads CASSWTGVNEKLFF. DNA for the CDR3: TGTGCCAGCAGCTGGACAGGGGTAAATGAAAAACTGTTTTTT.

The chain is built from TRBV7-3 and TRBJ2-5; D gene uncertain. CDR1 is SGHTA, CDR2 FQGTGA, per germline. The CDR3 totals 13 residues. Trimming shortened V by 7 bases and J by 5 bases, and 14 bases separated the two germline ends. This CDR3 is CASTKNPGETQYF. CDR3 sequence (DNA): TGTGCCAGCACCAAAAACCCCGGGGAGACCCAGTACTTC. Using reference TRBV7-3 and TRBJ2-5 for the parts outside the CDR3, the full variable domain is GAGVSQTPSNKVTEKGKYVELRCDPISGHTALYWYRQSLGQGPEFLIYFQGTGAADDSGLPNDRFFAVRPEGSVSTLKIQRTERGDSAVYLCASTKNPGETQYFGPGTRLLVL.

This clone appeared a single time. The chain combines TRBV5-1 with TRBJ2-7, with 7 bases lining up with TRBD2. The CDR3 has 14 residues. Germline V gene sequence: CDR1 SGHRS, CDR2 YFSETQ. Losses at the gene ends were 3 bases for V and 3 bases for J; bases not matched to a gene: 6. The CDR3 DNA follows: TGCGCCAGCAGCTGGGCGGGGGTGGTCTACGAGCAGTACTTC. This translates into CASSWAGVVYEQYF.

V usage is TRBV27 and J usage is TRBJ1-2, with TRBD1 matching 8 bases. Germline V gives CDR1 MNHEY, CDR2 SMNVEV (reference sequence). J was trimmed by 7 bases and V by 5 bases; bases with no gene match: 3. The CDR3 runs to 12 residues. The CDR3 region has the DNA TGTGCCAGCAGTCAGGGGGCGAGTGGCTACACCTTC. It codes for CASSQGASGYTF.

The rearrangement joins TRBV5-5 to TRBJ2-3, with a weak D call TRBD1 (5 bases). The V gene's germline CDR1 is SGHKS and CDR2 YYEKEE (reference sequence). Trimming left V 1 base short and J 4 bases short, with 7 bases between. The CDR3 runs to 13 residues. The chain's CDR3 is CASSLQGSDTQYF. CDR3 nucleotide sequence: TGTGCCAGCAGCTTGCAGGGCTCAGATACGCAGTATTTT.

The chain joins TRBV27 to TRBJ2-1; TRBD2 is a possible D gene (6 bases). The CDR3 contains 13 residues. Germline CDR1 and CDR2: MNHEY and SMNVEV (reference sequence). Trimming removed 7 bases from V and 7 bases from J, with 14 bases in between. In DNA form, the CDR3 reads TGTGCCAGCAATGGGGGGTTGCGGAATGAGCAGTTCTTC. Its translation is CASNGGLRNEQFF.

The V and J genes are TRBV5-1 and TRBJ2-7; 9 bases align to TRBD2. The CDR3 is 19 residues long. V was clipped by 4 bases and J by 2 bases; unmatched bases: 19. CDR1 and CDR2 (germline): SGHRS, YFSETQ. Here the CDR3 DNA reads TGCGCCAGCAGCCGACCTTCTAGCGGGGCGACACAAAACACCTACGAGCAGTACTTC. Translating it yields CASSRPSSGATQNTYEQYF.

This chain uses TRBV27 with TRBJ2-3, with no clear D. CDR1 and CDR2 from the germline V gene are MNHEY and SMNVEV (reference sequence). CDR3 length: 16 amino acids. Trimming removed 3 bases at V and 0 bases at J, with 13 bases between. The CDR3 nucleotides are TGTGCCAGCAGTTTGTTGAGTCCGGGTAGCACAGATACGCAGTATTTT. Translating gives CASSLLSPGSTDTQYF.

In its sample, this clone was seen once. The genes are TRBV30 and TRBJ1-1; unclear D gene. This CDR3 is built from 12 residues. Germline V gene data show CDR1 as GTSNPN and CDR2 as SVGIG (reference sequence). V gave up 3 bases and J gave up 1 base, with 6 bases separating them. CDR3 region: CAWRVGNTEAFF. CDR3 sequence (DNA): TGTGCCTGGAGGGTCGGGAACACTGAAGCTTTCTTT. The complete variable domain, with remaining parts taken from reference TRBV30 and TRBJ1-1, reads SQTIHQWPATLVQPVGSPLSLECTVEGTSNPNLYWYRQAAGRGLQLLFYSVGIGQISSEVPQNLSASRPQDRQFILSSKKLLLSDSGFYLCAWRVGNTEAFFGQGTRLTVV.

The chain couples TRBV7-9 to TRBJ2-7; 7 positions agree with TRBD2. V was pared by 6 bases and J by 1 base, with 9 bases of the junction left unmatched. Germline V lookup: CDR1 SEHNR, CDR2 FQNEAQ (reference sequence). This CDR3 comprises 15 residues. The CDR3 nucleotides read TGTGCCAGCAGGTCGACCGGGACTAAATCCTACGAGCAGTACTTC. Translated: CASRSTGTKSYEQYF.

The genes are TRBV15 and TRBJ2-2; 12 positions match TRBD2. CDR1 and CDR2 from the germline V gene are LNHNV and YYDKDF (reference sequence). V dropped 5 bases and J dropped 2; count of bases not matched to a gene: 9. CDR3 length: 18 amino acids. The CDR3, as DNA: TGTGCCACCAGCGAAGGGACTAGCGGGTGGATTAACACCGGGGAGCTGTTTTTT. As protein: CATSEGTSGWINTGELFF.

This clone has just one count. Other nucleotide sequences in the sample specify the same CDR3. The chain is built from TRBV5-1 and TRBJ1-3; D uncertain. The germline V gene encodes CDR1 SGHRS and CDR2 YFSETQ. The CDR3 is 15 amino acids. Between the trimmed V and J ends, which lost 0 bases and 4 bases, there was a span of 11 bases. CDR3 nucleotide sequence: TGCGCCAGCAGCTTGGCCGGGGAAGCAGGAAACACCATATATTTT. Its protein is CASSLAGEAGNTIYF.

The chain has TRBV6-1 and TRBJ1-2; no clear D. V lost 4 bases and J 3 bases, leaving 6 bases between the germline ends. The CDR3 length is 12 residues. Germline loops: CDR1 MNHNS, CDR2 SASEGT. CDR3 sequence reads: CASSVTDYGYTF. DNA for the CDR3: TGTGCCAGCAGTGTGACTGACTATGGCTACACCTTC.

The rearrangement joins TRBV30 to TRBJ2-7; 8 bases agree with TRBD2. The length of the CDR3 is 15 residues. Trimming at V came to 1 base and at J to 3 bases, leaving 8 bases not matched to a gene. Germline assignment: CDR1 GTSNPN and CDR2 SVGIG (reference sequence). The CDR3 nucleotides are TGTGCCTGGAGTGCCCCCGGGACTAGGCGCTACGAGCAGTACTTC. It yields the protein CAWSAPGTRRYEQYF.

The chain combines TRBV2 with TRBJ1-1; tentatively, D is TRBD1 (5 bases). Trimming pared 6 bases from V and 1 base from J, leaving 9 bases between. CDR3 size: 13 residues. The germline V gene has CDR1 SNHLY and CDR2 FYNNEI. The CDR3 region has the DNA TGTGCCAGCAGGGACACAGGGAACACTGAAGCTTTCTTT. Protein sequence: CASRDTGNTEAFF.

This chain links TRBV6-5 with TRBJ1-5, with D unclear. This CDR3 contains 13 residues. Germline V gene data show CDR1 as MNHEY and CDR2 as SVGAGI. V lost 5 bases to trimming and J lost 5 bases, with 10 bases between them. The chain's CDR3 is CASSDEGYQPQHF. Written as DNA, the CDR3 is TGTGCCAGCAGTGACGAGGGATATCAGCCCCAGCATTTT.

The rearrangement uses TRBV7-8 and TRBJ2-5; possible D gene TRBD1, 5 bases. With the DNA end fitting TRBJ2-7 better, the J assignment may be wrong. Germline V CDR1 and CDR2: SGHVS, FQNEAQ. This CDR3 has 13 residues. CDR3 residues: CASSPSQGYEQYF. The CDR3, as DNA: TGTGCCAGCAGCCCGAGCCAGGGCTACGAGCAGTACTTC.

This rearrangement joins TRBV10-2 to TRBJ1-5; TRBD1 matches at 9 bases. The germline V gene has CDR1 WSHSY and CDR2 SAAADI. The CDR3 totals 16 residues. Losses at the gene ends were 4 bases for V and 6 bases for J; bases not matched to a gene: 10. DNA of the CDR3: TGCGCCAGCAGTGCTCTTGGACAGGGGAATCTTCAGCCCCAGCATTTT. It specifies CASSALGQGNLQPQHF.

The chain couples TRBV4-1 to TRBJ1-1; 7 positions match TRBD1. CDR3 length: 16 residues. With V trimmed by 5 bases and J by 0 bases, 9 bases remained unmatched. CDR1 MGHRA and CDR2 YSYEKL come from the germline V gene. This chain's CDR3 is CASSEAGGEVNTEAFF. DNA of the CDR3: TGCGCCAGCAGCGAAGCAGGGGGAGAGGTGAACACTGAAGCTTTCTTT.

The chain uses TRBV18 and TRBJ1-1; 9 positions agree with TRBD1. The ends lost 5 bases at V and 4 bases at J; junction bases unmatched: 11. The CDR3 consists of 16 residues. Germline CDR1 KGHSH, CDR2 LQKENI. The CDR3 DNA reads as TGTGCCAGCTCATTCTGGGACAGGGATTTGAGCACTGAAGCTTTCTTT. Protein sequence: CASSFWDRDLSTEAFF. The variable domain in full, with the rest retrieved from reference TRBV18 and TRBJ1-1, is NAGVMQNPRHLVRRRGQEARLRCSPMKGHSHVYWYRQLPEEGLKFMVYLQKENIIDESGMPKERFSAEFPKEGPSILRIQQVVRGDSAAYFCASSFWDRDLSTEAFFGQGTRLTVV.